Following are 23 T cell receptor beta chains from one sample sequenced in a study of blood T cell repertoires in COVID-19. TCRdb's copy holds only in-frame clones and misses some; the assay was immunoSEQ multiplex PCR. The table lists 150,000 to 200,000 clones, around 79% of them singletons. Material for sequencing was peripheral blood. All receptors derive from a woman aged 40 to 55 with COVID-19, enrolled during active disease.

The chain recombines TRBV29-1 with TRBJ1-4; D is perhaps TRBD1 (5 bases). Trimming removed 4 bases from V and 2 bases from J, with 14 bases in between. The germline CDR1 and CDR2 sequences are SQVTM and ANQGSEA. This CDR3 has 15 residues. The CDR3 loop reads CSVGRQGGTNEKLFF. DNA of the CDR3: TGCAGCGTTGGGAGGCAGGGAGGGACTAATGAAAAACTGTTTTTT.

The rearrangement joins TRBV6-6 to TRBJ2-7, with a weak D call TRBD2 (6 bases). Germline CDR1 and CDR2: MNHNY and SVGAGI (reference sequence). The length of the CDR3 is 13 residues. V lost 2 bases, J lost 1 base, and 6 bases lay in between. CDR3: CASSYGGSYEQYF. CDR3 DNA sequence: TGTGCCAGCAGTTACGGGGGGTCCTACGAGCAGTACTTC.

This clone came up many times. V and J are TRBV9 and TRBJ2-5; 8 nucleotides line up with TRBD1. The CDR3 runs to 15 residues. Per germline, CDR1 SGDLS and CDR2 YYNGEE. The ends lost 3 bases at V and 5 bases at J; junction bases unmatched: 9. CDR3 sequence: CASSERQGSFETQYF. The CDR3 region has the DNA TGTGCCAGCAGCGAACGACAGGGGTCCTTCGAGACCCAGTACTTC.

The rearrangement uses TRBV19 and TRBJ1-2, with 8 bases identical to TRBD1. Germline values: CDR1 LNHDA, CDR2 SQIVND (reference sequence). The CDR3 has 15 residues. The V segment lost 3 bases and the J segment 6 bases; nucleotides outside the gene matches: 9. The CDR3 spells CASSIDRGAPHGYTF. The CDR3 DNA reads TGTGCCAGTAGTATCGACAGGGGTGCTCCGCATGGCTACACCTTC.

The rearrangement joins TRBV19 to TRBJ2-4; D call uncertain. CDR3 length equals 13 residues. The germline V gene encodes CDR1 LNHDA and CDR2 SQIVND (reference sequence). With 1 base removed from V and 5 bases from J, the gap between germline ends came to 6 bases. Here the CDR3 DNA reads TGTGCCAGTAGTATAGTCCTAGAAAACATTCAGTACTTC. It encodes CASSIVLENIQYF.

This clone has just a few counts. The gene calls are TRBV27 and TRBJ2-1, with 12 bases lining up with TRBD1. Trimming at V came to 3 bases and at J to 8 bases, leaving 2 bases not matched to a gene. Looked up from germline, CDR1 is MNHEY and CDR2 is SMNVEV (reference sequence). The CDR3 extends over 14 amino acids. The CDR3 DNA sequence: TGTGCCAGCAGTTTTGGGACAGGGGGCGATGAGCAGTTCTTC. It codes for CASSFGTGGDEQFF.

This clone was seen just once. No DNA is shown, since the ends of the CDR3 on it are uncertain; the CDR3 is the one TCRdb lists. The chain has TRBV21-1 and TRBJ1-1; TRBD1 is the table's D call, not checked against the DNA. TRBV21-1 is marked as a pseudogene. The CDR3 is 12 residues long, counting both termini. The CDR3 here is CASSKVGTGTFF.

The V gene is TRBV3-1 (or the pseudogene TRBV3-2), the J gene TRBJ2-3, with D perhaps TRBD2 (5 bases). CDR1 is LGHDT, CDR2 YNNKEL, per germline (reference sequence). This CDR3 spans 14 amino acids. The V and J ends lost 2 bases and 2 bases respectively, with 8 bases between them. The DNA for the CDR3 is TGTGCCAGCAGCCAAAAGGAGGTCACAGATACGCAGTATTTT. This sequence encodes CASSQKEVTDTQYF.

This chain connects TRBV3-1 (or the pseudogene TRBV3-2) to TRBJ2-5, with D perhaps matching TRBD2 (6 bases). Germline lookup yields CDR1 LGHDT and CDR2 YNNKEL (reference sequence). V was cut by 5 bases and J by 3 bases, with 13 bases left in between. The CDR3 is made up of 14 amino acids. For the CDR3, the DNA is TGTGCCAGCAGCTTCCGAGGCGGGGAAGAGACCCAGTACTTC. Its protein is CASSFRGGEETQYF.

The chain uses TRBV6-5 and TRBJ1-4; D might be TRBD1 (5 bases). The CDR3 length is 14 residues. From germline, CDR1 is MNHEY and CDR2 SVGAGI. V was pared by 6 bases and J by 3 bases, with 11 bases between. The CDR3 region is CASRWGGANEKLFF. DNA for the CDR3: TGTGCCAGCAGGTGGGGGGGAGCTAATGAAAAACTGTTTTTT.

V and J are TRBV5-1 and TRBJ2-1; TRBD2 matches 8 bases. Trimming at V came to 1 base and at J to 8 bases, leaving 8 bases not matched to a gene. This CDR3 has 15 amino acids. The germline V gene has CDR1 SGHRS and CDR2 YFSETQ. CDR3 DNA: TGCGCCAGCAGCTTGACCGGGGGGGCTTTTTATGAGCAGTTCTTC. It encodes CASSLTGGAFYEQFF.

The CDR3 spells CASSLDRGRGYTF. As DNA, the CDR3 is TGCGCCAGCAGCTTGGACAGGGGAAGGGGCTACACCTTC. This chain uses TRBV5-1 with TRBJ1-2; 7 bases agree with TRBD1. There are 13 residues in the CDR3. V lost 0 bases and J lost 8; bases outside the gene matches: 4. Germline-derived CDR1 and CDR2 are SGHRS and YFSETQ.

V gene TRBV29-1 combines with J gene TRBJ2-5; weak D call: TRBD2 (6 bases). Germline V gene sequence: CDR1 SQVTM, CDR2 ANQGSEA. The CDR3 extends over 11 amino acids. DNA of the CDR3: TGCGGAGGGGCAGGGCACGAGACCCAGTACTTC. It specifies CGGAGHETQYF.

The CDR3 region is CASSPRIAGARYEQYF. DNA for the CDR3: TGTGCCAGCAGCCCCCGGATAGCGGGAGCTCGGTACGAGCAGTACTTC. The rearrangement uses TRBV9 and TRBJ2-7, with 9 bases fitting TRBD2. The CDR3 totals 16 residues. Germline-derived CDR1 and CDR2 are SGDLS and YYNGEE. V trimming: 4 bases; J trimming: 4 bases; junction bases outside the gene matches: 12.

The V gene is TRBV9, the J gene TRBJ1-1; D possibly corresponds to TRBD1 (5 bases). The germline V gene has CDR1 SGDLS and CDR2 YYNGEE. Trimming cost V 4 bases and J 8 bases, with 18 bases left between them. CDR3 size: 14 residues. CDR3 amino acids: CASSPPGGTPEAFF. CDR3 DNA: TGTGCCAGCAGCCCACCGGGGGGGACCCCCGAAGCTTTCTTT.

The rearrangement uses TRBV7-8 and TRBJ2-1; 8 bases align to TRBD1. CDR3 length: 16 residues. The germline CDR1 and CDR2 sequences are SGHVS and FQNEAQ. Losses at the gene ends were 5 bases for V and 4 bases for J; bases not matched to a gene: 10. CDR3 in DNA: TGTGCCAGCAGCAGTACCGGGACAGGCGCGTACAATGAGCAGTTCTTC. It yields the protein CASSSTGTGAYNEQFF.

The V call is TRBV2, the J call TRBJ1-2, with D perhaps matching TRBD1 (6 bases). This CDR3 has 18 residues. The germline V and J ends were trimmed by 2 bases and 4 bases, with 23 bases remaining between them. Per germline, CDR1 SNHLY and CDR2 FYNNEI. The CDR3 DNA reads TGTGCCAGCAGTGAAACTACGTATCAGGGGAGTCCGCCCTATGGCTACACCTTC. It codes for CASSETTYQGSPPYGYTF.

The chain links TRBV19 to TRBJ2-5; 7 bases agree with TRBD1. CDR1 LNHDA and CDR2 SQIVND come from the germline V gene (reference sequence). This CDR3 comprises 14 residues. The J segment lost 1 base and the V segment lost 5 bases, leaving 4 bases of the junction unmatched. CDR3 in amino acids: CASSVGQVQETQYF. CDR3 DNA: TGTGCCAGTAGTGTAGGACAGGTCCAAGAGACCCAGTACTTC.

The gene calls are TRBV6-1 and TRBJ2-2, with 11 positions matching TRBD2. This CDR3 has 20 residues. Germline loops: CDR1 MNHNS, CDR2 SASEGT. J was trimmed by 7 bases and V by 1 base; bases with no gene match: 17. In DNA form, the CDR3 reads TGTGCCAGCAGTGAAGGCTCCCCTACTAGCGGGAGTTTTTCTGGCGGGGAGCTGTTTTTT. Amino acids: CASSEGSPTSGSFSGGELFF.

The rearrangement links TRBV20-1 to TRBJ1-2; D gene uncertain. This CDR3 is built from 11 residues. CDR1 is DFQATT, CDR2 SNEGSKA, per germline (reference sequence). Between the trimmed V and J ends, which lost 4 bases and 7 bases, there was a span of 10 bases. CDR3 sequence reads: CSANPFGGYTF. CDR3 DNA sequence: TGCAGTGCTAATCCATTCGGTGGCTACACCTTC.

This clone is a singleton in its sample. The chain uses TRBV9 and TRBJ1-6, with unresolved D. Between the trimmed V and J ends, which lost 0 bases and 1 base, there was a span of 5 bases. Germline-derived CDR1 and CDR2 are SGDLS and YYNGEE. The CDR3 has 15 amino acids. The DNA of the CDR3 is TGTGCCAGCAGCGTAGGAGGGTCCTATAATTCACCCCTCCACTTT. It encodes CASSVGGSYNSPLHF.

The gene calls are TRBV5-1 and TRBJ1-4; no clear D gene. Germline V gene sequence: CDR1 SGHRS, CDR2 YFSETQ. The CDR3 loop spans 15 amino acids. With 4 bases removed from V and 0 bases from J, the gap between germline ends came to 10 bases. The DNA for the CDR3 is TGCGCCAGCAGCCGGGAGGCTGCAACTAATGAAAAACTGTTTTTT. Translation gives CASSREAATNEKLFF.

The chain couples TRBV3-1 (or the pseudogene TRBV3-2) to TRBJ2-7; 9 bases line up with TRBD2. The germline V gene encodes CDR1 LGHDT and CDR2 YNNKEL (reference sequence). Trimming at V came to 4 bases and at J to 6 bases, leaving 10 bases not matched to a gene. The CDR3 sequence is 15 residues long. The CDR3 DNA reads TGTGCCAGCAGCCTGAGAAAACTAGCGGGTCGCGAGCAGTACTTC. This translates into CASSLRKLAGREQYF.